This entry lists 16 T cell receptor beta chains sequenced from one sample in a study of beta chain features in type 1 diabetes. The entirety of the isolated RNA underwent reverse transcription, so expressed TCRB transcripts were sequenced. Sequencing was performed with immunoSEQ multiplex PCR; in TCRdb, only in-frame clones are kept and a portion is missing. The table includes 970,000 or so clones, 15% to 20% detected once. Sequencing was performed on naive CD4+ T cells from blood. These receptors all stem from a woman between 18 and 29 years old in good health.

This clone was counted only a few times. The V call is TRBV11-1, the J call TRBJ2-2; D perhaps matches TRBD1 (6 bases). The V gene's germline CDR1 is SGHAT and CDR2 FQDESV (reference sequence). The CDR3 has 16 residues. V was cut by 7 bases and J by 1 base, with 16 bases left in between. The CDR3 nucleotides read TGTGCCAGCACTCTAGACGGACAGCGGAACACCGGGGAGCTGTTTTTT. The encoded protein is CASTLDGQRNTGELFF.

The chain carries TRBV7-2 and TRBJ2-5; D is possibly TRBD2 (6 bases). This CDR3 spans 15 amino acids. Germline values: CDR1 SGHTA, CDR2 FQGNSA. Trimming removed 5 bases from V and 7 bases from J, with 20 bases in between. The CDR3 DNA sequence: TGTGCCAGCAGCAGGGTCTCCGGGGGAGACGTGACCCAGTACTTC. It translates to CASSRVSGGDVTQYF.

This CDR3 reads CASTLGQGSEQYF. The CDR3 DNA reads TGTGCCAGCACTCTCGGACAGGGGAGCGAGCAGTACTTC. V and J are TRBV6-1 and TRBJ2-7, with TRBD1 matching over 9 bases. Germline V gene lookup returns CDR1 MNHNS and CDR2 SASEGT. After removal of 7 bases from V and 6 bases from J, the junction contained 7 bases not matched to a gene. This CDR3 spans 13 amino acids.

This clone was detected a few times. This sample also contains other DNA sequences that code for the same CDR3. This rearrangement joins TRBV5-6 to TRBJ2-7; D remains unclear. This CDR3 contains 12 residues. The V gene lost 0 bases and the J gene lost 3 bases, with 4 bases spanning the gap. The germline V gene encodes CDR1 SGHDT and CDR2 YYEEEE. CDR3 in DNA: TGTGCCAGCAGCTTGGGTGGCTACGAGCAGTACTTC. It specifies CASSLGGYEQYF.

The chain carries TRBV13 and TRBJ2-7; perhaps TRBD2 as D (6 bases). V was trimmed by 5 bases and J by 2 bases, leaving 13 bases between them. Germline-derived CDR1 and CDR2 are PRHDT and FYEKMQ (reference sequence). The CDR3 has 14 amino acids. The CDR3: CASSTGGNPYEQYF. CDR3 coding DNA: TGTGCCAGCAGCACCGGAGGGAATCCCTACGAGCAGTACTTC.

There are a few counts of this clone. V gene TRBV7-2 combines with J gene TRBJ2-2; 12 bases align to TRBD2. The V and J ends lost 6 bases and 4 bases, in that order; junction bases with no gene match: 9. CDR3 size: 17 residues. Looked up from germline, CDR1 is SGHTA and CDR2 is FQGNSA. The CDR3 DNA sequence: TGTGCCAGCAGTTCCCCGACTAGCGGGAGATTCACCGGGGAGCTGTTTTTT. Translation gives CASSSPTSGRFTGELFF.

The gene calls are TRBV7-9 and TRBJ1-4, with a weak D call TRBD1 (6 bases). The CDR3 covers 13 residues. Germline V gene data show CDR1 as SEHNR and CDR2 as FQNEAQ (reference sequence). The ends were cut back, 5 bases at V and 7 bases at J, with 11 bases in the middle. CDR3 sequence reads: CASSAQGAEKLFF. The CDR3 nucleotides are TGTGCCAGCAGCGCACAGGGAGCTGAAAAACTGTTTTTT.

This chain uses TRBV28 with TRBJ2-7; D is perhaps TRBD2 (5 bases). V lost 5 bases and J 3 bases, leaving 8 bases between the germline ends. The germline gives CDR1 MDHEN, CDR2 SYDVKM. The CDR3 has 12 amino acids. The CDR3 nucleotides read TGTGCCAGCAGTAGACTATTCTACGAGCAGTACTTC. It translates to CASSRLFYEQYF.

This clone was observed a handful of times. The rearrangement links TRBV7-2 to TRBJ2-7, with a tentative D call TRBD2 (7 bases). CDR1 and CDR2 from the germline V gene are SGHTA and FQGNSA. V lost 1 base and J 5 bases, leaving 15 bases between the germline ends. The CDR3 contains 15 residues. The CDR3 reads CASSLVGGARHEQYF. The DNA for the CDR3 is TGTGCCAGCAGCTTAGTGGGGGGGGCGAGGCACGAGCAGTACTTC.

The chain is built from TRBV6-5 and TRBJ2-2; D call uncertain. The CDR3 length is 11 residues. Germline-derived CDR1 and CDR2 are MNHEY and SVGAGI. V was shortened by 6 bases and J by 7 bases, with 6 bases between the two germline ends. In DNA, the CDR3 is TGTGCCAGCAGCCTAATCGGGGAGCTGTTTTTT. As protein: CASSLIGELFF.

This clone was recorded a few times. This chain's CDR3 is CATSRDPQGVYEQYF. DNA of the CDR3: TGTGCCACCAGCAGAGATCCACAGGGAGTTTACGAGCAGTACTTC. The rearrangement links TRBV15 to TRBJ2-7; D perhaps matches TRBD1 (6 bases). Germline V lookup: CDR1 LNHNV, CDR2 YYDKDF (reference sequence). CDR3 size: 15 residues. V was pared by 0 bases and J by 4 bases, with 13 bases between.

The chain carries TRBV4-1 and TRBJ2-1, with 7 bases matching TRBD2. The CDR3 runs 14 residues. CDR1 is MGHRA and CDR2 is YSYEKL in the germline V gene. The V gene end was trimmed by 3 bases and the J gene end by 9 bases; junction bases not matched to a gene: 8. Here the CDR3 reads CASSHQEASGEQFF. CDR3 nucleotide sequence: TGCGCCAGCAGCCACCAAGAGGCTAGCGGTGAGCAGTTCTTC.

This clone was found a few times. The same CDR3 arises from other DNA sequences in this sample as well. The chain recombines TRBV5-1 with TRBJ2-7; D is unclear. V shed 1 base and J shed 5 bases, with 4 bases lying between them. The CDR3 loop spans 11 amino acids. Per the germline V gene, CDR1 is SGHRS and CDR2 is YFSETQ. The CDR3 region has the DNA TGCGCCAGCAGCTTGCGGGACGAGCAGTACTTC. It codes for CASSLRDEQYF.

This clone has only one observation. This chain links TRBV6-5 with TRBJ2-1, with 11 bases fitting TRBD2. CDR3 size: 14 residues. From germline, CDR1 is MNHEY and CDR2 SVGAGI. V trimming: 6 bases; J trimming: 6 bases; junction bases outside the gene matches: 4. CDR3 nucleotide sequence: TGTGCCAGCAGCATAGGGACTAGCGGCAATGAGCAGTTCTTC. Translating it yields CASSIGTSGNEQFF.

J is TRBJ2-7 and V is TRBV4-2; tentatively, D is TRBD1 (6 bases). Germline CDR1 is LGHNA and CDR2 is YNFKEQ. The V end was cut by 4 bases, the J end by 8 bases, with 18 bases between. The CDR3 is 14 residues long. In DNA form, the CDR3 reads TGTGCCAGCAGCCCGAAGCCCCCGGGACACCAGCAGTACTTC. Protein sequence: CASSPKPPGHQQYF.

The V and J genes are TRBV11-2 and TRBJ2-1, with D possibly TRBD2 on 5 matching bases. CDR3 length: 16 amino acids. Germline loops: CDR1 SGHAT, CDR2 FQNNGV. With 5 bases removed from V and 0 bases from J, the gap between germline ends came to 14 bases. CDR3: CASSPRSGSSYNEQFF. CDR3 nucleotide sequence: TGTGCCAGCAGCCCGAGGTCGGGGAGCTCCTACAATGAGCAGTTCTTC.